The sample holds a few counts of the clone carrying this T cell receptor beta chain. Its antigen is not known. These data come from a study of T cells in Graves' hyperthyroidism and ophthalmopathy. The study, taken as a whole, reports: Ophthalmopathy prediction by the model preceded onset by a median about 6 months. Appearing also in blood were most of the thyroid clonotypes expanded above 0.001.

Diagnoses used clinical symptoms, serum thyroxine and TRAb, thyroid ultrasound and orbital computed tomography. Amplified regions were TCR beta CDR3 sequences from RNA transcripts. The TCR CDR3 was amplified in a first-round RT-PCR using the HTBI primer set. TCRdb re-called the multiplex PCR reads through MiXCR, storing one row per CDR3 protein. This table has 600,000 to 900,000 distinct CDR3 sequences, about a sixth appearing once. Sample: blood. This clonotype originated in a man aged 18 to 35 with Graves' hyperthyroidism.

As DNA, the CDR3 is TGCAGCGTGACGGCGGGGAAGACTGAAGCTTTCTTT. Protein: CSVTAGKTEAFF. V gene TRBV29-1 combines with J gene TRBJ1-1; D is ambiguous. The CDR3 is 12 amino acids. The V end was cut by 6 bases, the J end by 5 bases, with 13 bases between. Per the germline V gene, CDR1 is SQVTM and CDR2 is ANQGSEA.